The clone carrying this T cell receptor (beta chain) was recorded a few times. This sample was taken from a study of blood T cell repertoires in COVID-19. Across the whole study: Researchers got acute and convalescent COVID-19 samples from the United States, Italy and Spain.

Method: immunoSEQ multiplex PCR; TCRdb's copy keeps in-frame clones and lacks some. The sample includes roughly 150,000 clones, 78% of them seen just once. V was shortened by 3 bases and J by 5 bases, with 10 bases between the two germline ends. From germline, CDR1 is GTSNPN and CDR2 SVGIG (reference sequence). CDR3 length equals 13 residues. The chain has TRBV30 and TRBJ2-2; D is possibly TRBD1 (6 bases). Material for sequencing was peripheral blood. This clonotype was obtained from a woman at least 80 years old with acute or convalescent COVID-19. For the CDR3, the DNA is TGTGCCTGGAGGGTCACAGGGACCGGGGAGCTGTTTTTT. Translation: CAWRVTGTGELFF.